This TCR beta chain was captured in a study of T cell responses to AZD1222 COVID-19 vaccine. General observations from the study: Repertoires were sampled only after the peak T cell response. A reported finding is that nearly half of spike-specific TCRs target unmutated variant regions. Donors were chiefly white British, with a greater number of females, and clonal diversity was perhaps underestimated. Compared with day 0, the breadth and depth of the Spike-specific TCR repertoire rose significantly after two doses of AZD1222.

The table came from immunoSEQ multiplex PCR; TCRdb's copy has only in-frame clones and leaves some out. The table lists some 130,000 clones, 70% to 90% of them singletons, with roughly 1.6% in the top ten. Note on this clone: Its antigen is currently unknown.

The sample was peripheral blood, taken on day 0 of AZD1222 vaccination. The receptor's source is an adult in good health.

DNA of the CDR3: TGTGCCAGCAGCTTGTTGAGTGGGGACACCATATATTTT. Translating it yields CASSLLSGDTIYF. V gene TRBV5-6 combines with J gene TRBJ1-3; D is uncertain. The CDR3 sequence is 13 residues long. Trimming took 1 base from V and 8 from J, leaving 10 bases between them. Per the germline V gene, CDR1 is SGHDT and CDR2 is YYEEEE.